Listed here are 7 T cell receptor beta chains from one sample, sequenced in a study of siplizumab effects on memory and regulatory T cells (dated by TCRdb to about 2019). Library generation was performed with the immunoSEQ multiplex PCR assay. In TCRdb, the immuneACCESS table is reduced to in-frame sequences with V and J assigned. These tables do not hold every clone; where another copy was compared, an unresolved V gene accounts for under half, and the others remain unexplained. The sample table holds 50,000 to 75,000 clones, of which about 80% were seen once. The top ten clonotypes cover about 0.42% of the sample. Sequencing was done on a sample of memory CD4+ T cells sorted from blood. The cell subset or site label for this specimen denotes: unstimulated CD4+ memory T cells. The source is a human donor in good health.

V and J are TRBV2 and TRBJ1-2; D perhaps matches TRBD1 (5 bases). Trimming left V 3 bases short and J 5 bases short, with 10 bases between. Germline values: CDR1 SNHLY, CDR2 FYNNEI. The CDR3 covers 13 residues. As DNA, the CDR3 is TGTGCCAGCAGTGATCGGGGGATGTATGGCTACACCTTC. This encodes CASSDRGMYGYTF.

The rearrangement uses TRBV5-4 and TRBJ2-1; 9 nucleotides match TRBD2. Germline CDR1 SGHNT, CDR2 YYREEE (reference sequence). J was trimmed by 0 bases and V by 4 bases; bases with no gene match: 14. This CDR3 has 19 amino acids. CDR3 loop: CASSPRGGGAGGSYNEQFF. CDR3 sequence (DNA): TGTGCCAGCAGCCCCAGGGGCGGGGGGGCCGGTGGCTCCTACAATGAGCAGTTCTTC.

This rearrangement joins TRBV2 to TRBJ1-2; D uncertain. The germline V gene encodes CDR1 SNHLY and CDR2 FYNNEI. V was pared by 3 bases and J by 2 bases, with 7 bases between. This CDR3 has 13 amino acids. As DNA, the CDR3 is TGTGCCAGCAGTGATGAGTCAAACTATGGCTACACCTTC. The encoded protein is CASSDESNYGYTF.

The chain uses TRBV6-6 and TRBJ1-5, with D unresolved. The CDR3 has 13 residues. Germline CDR1 reads MNHNY; CDR2 reads SVGAGI (reference sequence). V gave up 6 bases and J gave up 3 bases, with 9 bases separating them. CDR3 residues: CASRLDNNQPQHF. DNA for the CDR3: TGTGCCAGCAGGCTAGACAACAATCAGCCCCAGCATTTT.

This clone appeared a few times. The genes are TRBV6-5 and TRBJ2-7; the D is unclear. CDR3 length equals 8 residues. Germline V lookup: CDR1 MNHEY, CDR2 SVGAGI. Trimming cost V 8 bases and J 4 bases, with 0 bases left between them. CDR3 region: CASYEQYF. DNA for the CDR3: TGTGCCAGCTACGAGCAGTACTTC.

The rearrangement links TRBV7-8 to TRBJ1-5, with a tentative D call TRBD1 (6 bases). This CDR3 region has 12 residues. Germline V gene data show CDR1 as SGHVS and CDR2 as FQNEAQ. Trimming took off 9 bases at V and 6 bases at J, with 12 bases between the two ends. The CDR3 loop is CASRGVGQPQHF. CDR3 DNA sequence: TGTGCCAGTAGGGGGGTTGGTCAGCCCCAGCATTTT. The full variable domain, completed using reference TRBV7-8 and TRBJ1-5, is GAGVSQSPRYKVAKRGQDVALRCDPISGHVSLFWYQQALGQGPEFLTYFQNEAQLDKSGLPSDRFFAERPEGSVSTLKIQRTQQEDSAVYLCASRGVGQPQHFGDGTRLSIL.

The genes are TRBV4-1 and TRBJ2-7, with 8 bases fitting TRBD2. CDR3 size: 15 residues. With 4 bases clipped from V and 7 bases from J, the junction kept 12 bases outside the gene matches. Germline values: CDR1 MGHRA, CDR2 YSYEKL. The CDR3 loop is CASSLSLAGGREQYF. The CDR3, as DNA: TGCGCCAGCAGCCTAAGTCTCGCGGGGGGACGGGAGCAGTACTTC.